The 32 T cell receptor beta chains presented below share a single source sample, sequenced in a study of blood T cell repertoires in COVID-19. The method was immunoSEQ multiplex PCR; TCRdb's version includes in-frame clones alone and lacks a portion of them. The table lists approximately 270,000 clones, 70% to 90% of them singletons. The sequenced sample was peripheral blood. The receptor set was obtained from a man between 18 and 29 years old with active or convalescent COVID-19.

The chain uses TRBV2 and TRBJ1-5, with TRBD1 identical over 8 bases. Germline CDR1 SNHLY, CDR2 FYNNEI. The length of the CDR3 is 14 residues. Trimming cost V 5 bases and J 6 bases; bases outside gene matches: 6. The chain's CDR3 is CASSITGGVQPQHF. The CDR3 nucleotides read TGTGCCAGCAGTATAACAGGGGGTGTTCAGCCCCAGCATTTT. Looking up the rest from reference TRBV2 and TRBJ1-5 gives the full variable domain: EPEVTQTPSHQVTQMGQEVILRCVPISNHLYFYWYRQILGQKVEFLVSFYNNEISEKSEIFDDQFSVERPDGSNFTLKIRSTKLEDSAMYFCASSITGGVQPQHFGDGTRLSIL.

The chain employs TRBV7-9 and TRBJ1-2; no firm D call. The CDR3 has 15 amino acids. V dropped 1 base and J dropped 1 base, with 10 bases sitting between them. Looked up from germline, CDR1 is SEHNR and CDR2 is FQNEAQ (reference sequence). The chain's CDR3 is CASSLVGSGNYGYTF. In nucleotides, the CDR3 is TGTGCCAGCAGCTTAGTGGGCAGCGGTAACTATGGCTACACCTTC.

This clone was observed a few times. CDR3 coding DNA: TGTGCCAGCAGCCAGGTGCCCCCAGCGGGAGTTGGGGGAGATACGCAGTATTTT. Translated: CASSQVPPAGVGGDTQYF. The chain combines TRBV3-1 (or the pseudogene TRBV3-2) with TRBJ2-3, with 8 bases aligning to TRBD2. The CDR3 covers 18 residues. The ends lost 3 bases at V and 5 bases at J; junction bases unmatched: 16. CDR1 and CDR2 (germline): LGHDT, YNNKEL (reference sequence).

The rearrangement links TRBV12-3 or TRBV12-4 to TRBJ1-1, with 8 bases identical to TRBD1. The CDR3 sequence is 12 residues long. V was clipped by 8 bases and J by 10 bases; unmatched bases: 9. CDR3 residues: CASGQGPYRAFF. In DNA, the CDR3 is TGTGCCAGCGGACAGGGCCCTTATAGAGCTTTCTTT.

V usage is TRBV5-8 and J usage is TRBJ1-2, with 7 positions matching TRBD1. The CDR3 has 13 residues. In germline, CDR1 is SGHTS, CDR2 YDEGEE. V trimming: 4 bases; J trimming: 5 bases; junction bases outside the gene matches: 5. The CDR3 region has the DNA TGTGCCAGCAGCACGGGACAGATTTATGGCTACACCTTC. As protein: CASSTGQIYGYTF.

The V gene is TRBV7-9, the J gene TRBJ2-1; the match to TRBD2 covers 9 bases. With 5 bases clipped from V and 4 bases from J, the junction kept 12 bases outside the gene matches. Germline-derived CDR1 and CDR2 are SEHNR and FQNEAQ (reference sequence). The CDR3 is 17 amino acids. The CDR3 here is CASSPRGNSGGYNEQFF. DNA of the CDR3: TGTGCCAGCAGCCCCCGAGGGAATAGCGGGGGATACAATGAGCAGTTCTTC.

V gene TRBV24-1 combines with J gene TRBJ2-1; D possibly corresponds to TRBD2 (6 bases). The CDR3 is 13 residues long. V was cut by 9 bases and J by 8 bases, with 16 bases left in between. Germline CDR1 is KGHDR and CDR2 is SFDVKD. CDR3 nucleotides: TGTGCCACCGGGGGGTCAGGGTTCGATGAGCAGTTCTTC. It encodes CATGGSGFDEQFF.

The CDR3 region is CSVEDYQPGGRGYTF. As DNA, the CDR3 is TGCAGCGTTGAAGATTACCAGCCAGGGGGCCGTGGCTACACCTTC. The gene calls are TRBV29-1 and TRBJ1-2, with 8 nucleotides matching TRBD1. Per germline, CDR1 SQVTM and CDR2 ANQGSEA. The CDR3 length is 15 residues. The V and J ends lost 0 bases and 7 bases, in that order; junction bases with no gene match: 10.

This sequence joins TRBV3-1 (or the pseudogene TRBV3-2) and TRBJ2-5, with TRBD2 identical over 7 bases. The trim removed 2 bases at V and 1 base at J, leaving 10 bases unmatched. Germline loops: CDR1 LGHDT, CDR2 YNNKEL (reference sequence). The CDR3 totals 17 residues. The CDR3 is CASSQIPLLAPQETQYF. The CDR3 DNA reads TGTGCCAGCAGCCAAATCCCGCTACTAGCGCCCCAAGAGACCCAGTACTTC.

V usage is TRBV28 and J usage is TRBJ1-2; 8 bases agree with TRBD1. Germline values: CDR1 MDHEN, CDR2 SYDVKM. V lost 1 base and J lost 1; bases outside the gene matches: 5. The CDR3 loop spans 16 amino acids. In DNA, the CDR3 is TGTGCCAGCAGTTTATACCGACAGGGGAGTAACTATGGCTACACCTTC. Translation: CASSLYRQGSNYGYTF.

The V gene is TRBV7-9, the J gene TRBJ2-3; 10 nucleotides match TRBD2. Germline V gene lookup returns CDR1 SEHNR and CDR2 FQNEAQ (reference sequence). V trimming: 3 bases; J trimming: 6 bases; junction bases outside the gene matches: 12. This CDR3 is built from 17 residues. In DNA, the CDR3 is TGTGCCAGCAGCTTCGGTCTTGGCCTAGCGGGAGACGATACGCAGTATTTT. Translated, it gives CASSFGLGLAGDDTQYF.

The chain uses TRBV3-1 (or the pseudogene TRBV3-2) and TRBJ2-1; D call uncertain. The germline V gene has CDR1 LGHDT and CDR2 YNNKEL (reference sequence). The CDR3 consists of 14 residues. V gave up 3 bases and J gave up 10 bases, with 16 bases separating them. The CDR3 DNA sequence: TGTGCCAGCAGCCACCCGCCCCCGGGTTGGGAGCAGTTCTTC. It is translated as CASSHPPPGWEQFF.

This rearrangement joins TRBV6-1 to TRBJ1-5; D not certain. Per the germline V gene, CDR1 is MNHNS and CDR2 is SASEGT. Trimming left V 2 bases short and J 0 bases short, with 11 bases between. The CDR3 has 16 amino acids. CDR3 amino acids: CASSELQVYSNQPQHF. The CDR3 coding sequence is TGTGCCAGCAGTGAATTGCAGGTCTATAGCAATCAGCCCCAGCATTTT.

V gene TRBV19 combines with J gene TRBJ1-1, with TRBD1 matching 9 bases. Germline trimming cut 4 bases from V and 6 bases from J; bases unmatched to any gene: 6. The CDR3 totals 14 residues. CDR1 and CDR2 (germline): LNHDA, SQIVND (reference sequence). This CDR3 is CASSNRDRVSEAFF. DNA of the CDR3: TGTGCCAGTAGTAACCGGGACAGGGTCTCTGAAGCTTTCTTT.

The J gene is TRBJ1-5, the V gene TRBV7-9; 8 positions match TRBD1. The V gene's germline CDR1 is SEHNR and CDR2 FQNEAQ (reference sequence). This CDR3 contains 14 residues. J was trimmed by 7 bases and V by 5 bases; bases with no gene match: 7. The CDR3 sequence is CASSLDRGGQPQHF. In DNA, the CDR3 is TGTGCCAGCAGCCTTGACAGGGGAGGCCAGCCCCAGCATTTT.

The chain recombines TRBV28 with TRBJ2-1, with 11 bases matching TRBD2. The CDR3 totals 14 residues. After removal of 6 bases from V and 2 bases from J, the junction contained 0 bases not matched to a gene. Germline V gives CDR1 MDHEN, CDR2 SYDVKM. The DNA for the CDR3 is TGTGCCAGCAGGACTAGCGGGACCTACAATGAGCAGTTCTTC. Protein product: CASRTSGTYNEQFF.

The chain carries TRBV28 and TRBJ2-7; perhaps TRBD2 as D (5 bases). The CDR3 consists of 15 residues. Germline assignment: CDR1 MDHEN and CDR2 SYDVKM. V was shortened by 5 bases and J by 1 base, with 15 bases between the two germline ends. For the CDR3, the DNA is TGTGCCAGCAGTCCGTCAGCGGACGCATCCTACGAGCAGTACTTC. Amino acid sequence: CASSPSADASYEQYF.

The rearrangement joins TRBV13 to TRBJ2-5; no definite D call. Trimming took off 1 base at V and 5 bases at J, with 8 bases between the two ends. The CDR3 loop spans 13 amino acids. CDR1 and CDR2 from the germline V gene are PRHDT and FYEKMQ (reference sequence). DNA of the CDR3: TGTGCCAGCAGCTTAGTCTCTTTGGAGACCCAGTACTTC. It codes for CASSLVSLETQYF.

This clone came up a few times. The chain is built from TRBV6-4 and TRBJ2-3; the D gene is possibly TRBD2 (5 bases). V lost 6 bases and J lost 4, with 11 bases in between. There are 13 residues in the CDR3. CDR1 MRHNA and CDR2 SNTAGT come from the germline V gene. CDR3 in DNA: TGTGCCAGCAGCTCGCTAGCTCCAGATACGCAGTATTTT. This codes for CASSSLAPDTQYF.

The chain links TRBV5-4 to TRBJ1-2; no firm D call. This CDR3 is built from 14 residues. The germline V gene has CDR1 SGHNT and CDR2 YYREEE (reference sequence). The ends were cut back, 4 bases at V and 5 bases at J, with 15 bases in the middle. The CDR3 protein is CASSRPGAEYGYTF. CDR3 DNA sequence: TGTGCCAGCAGCAGACCGGGAGCGGAGTATGGCTACACCTTC.

Written as DNA, the CDR3 is TGTGCCACCAGCAGAGGGGTCAGGGTGACTGAAGCTTTCTTT. This gives the protein CATSRGVRVTEAFF. This chain uses TRBV15 with TRBJ1-1, with D tentatively TRBD1 (5 bases). V was shortened by 1 base and J by 5 bases, with 11 bases between the two germline ends. The CDR3 runs to 14 residues. CDR1 is LNHNV, CDR2 YYDKDF, per germline (reference sequence).

The chain uses TRBV7-2 and TRBJ1-2, with D possibly matching TRBD1 (5 bases). The CDR3 length is 15 residues. V lost 7 bases, J lost 2 bases, and 17 bases lay in between. Germline V gives CDR1 SGHTA, CDR2 FQGNSA. The CDR3: CASTSPNGANYGYTF. CDR3 bases: TGTGCCAGCACCTCTCCGAATGGGGCGAACTATGGCTACACCTTC. Full variable domain (remainder filled in from reference TRBV7-2 and TRBJ1-2): GAGVSQSPSNKVTEKGKDVELRCDPISGHTALYWYRQSLGQGLEFLIYFQGNSAPDKSGLPSDRFSAERTGGSVSTLTIQRTQQEDSAVYLCASTSPNGANYGYTFGSGTRLTVV.

This chain uses TRBV12-5 with TRBJ2-1; D is undetermined. The CDR3 sequence is 13 residues long. Deletions cut 3 bases from V and 4 bases from J, with 7 bases between. Germline loops: CDR1 LGHNT, CDR2 FRNRAP. CDR3 sequence: CASGFSEYNEQFF. Here the CDR3 DNA reads TGTGCTAGTGGTTTTTCAGAATACAATGAGCAGTTCTTC.

The chain joins TRBV30 to TRBJ1-2, with D maybe TRBD1 (5 bases). The ends were cut back, 4 bases at V and 4 bases at J, with 16 bases in the middle. CDR3 length: 14 residues. Germline CDR1 reads GTSNPN; CDR2 reads SVGIG (reference sequence). The CDR3: CAWIRDSGFYGYTF. The CDR3 DNA reads TGTGCCTGGATCCGGGACTCTGGGTTCTATGGCTACACCTTC.

This chain uses TRBV5-1 with TRBJ2-7; possibly TRBD2 for D (6 bases). The CDR3 length is 15 residues. The V end lost 1 base, the J end lost 3 bases, and 14 bases lay between the germline ends. Germline V gene data show CDR1 as SGHRS and CDR2 as YFSETQ. The CDR3 nucleotides are TGCGCCAGCAGCTTGAGGCACCCCGGGGGCTACGAGCAGTACTTC. It translates to CASSLRHPGGYEQYF.

The chain carries TRBV10-3 and TRBJ2-7, with D unresolved. The CDR3 runs to 13 residues. Germline CDR1 reads ENHRY; CDR2 reads SYGVKD. Trimming stripped 2 bases from V and 3 bases from J, with 8 bases between. The DNA for the CDR3 is TGTGCCATCAGTGAGGCACAGAACTACGAGCAGTACTTC. Translation: CAISEAQNYEQYF.

Concerning this clone itself: Other DNA sequences in the sample encode the same CDR3. V and J are TRBV7-2 and TRBJ2-7; 8 bases match TRBD2. J was trimmed by 4 bases and V by 1 base; bases with no gene match: 9. The CDR3 loop spans 16 amino acids. Germline V gene sequence: CDR1 SGHTA, CDR2 FQGNSA. CDR3 protein: CASSLVGWVAGYEQYF. CDR3 coding DNA: TGTGCCAGCAGCTTAGTGGGTTGGGTAGCGGGATACGAGCAGTACTTC.

The DNA of the CDR3 is TGTGCCAGCAGCCCTAGAGGCGGGGGGCGGAACACCGGGGAGCTGTTTTTT. Residues: CASSPRGGGRNTGELFF. J is TRBJ2-2 and V is TRBV9; 8 bases are a match to TRBD2. J lost 1 base, V lost 4 bases, and 9 bases had no gene match. CDR1 is SGDLS and CDR2 is YYNGEE in the germline V gene. CDR3 length equals 17 residues.

The chain carries TRBV7-8 and TRBJ2-2, with 13 bases aligning to TRBD2. V lost 6 bases and J lost 2; bases outside the gene matches: 6. The germline V gene has CDR1 SGHVS and CDR2 FQNEAQ. This CDR3 comprises 17 residues. CDR3 nucleotide sequence: TGTGCCAGCAGTTATACTAGCGGGGGGGCAAACACCGGGGAGCTGTTTTTT. Its translation: CASSYTSGGANTGELFF.

The chain couples TRBV27 to TRBJ2-3; a weak D match, TRBD2 (6 bases). The CDR3 has 13 residues. The V and J ends lost 1 base and 5 bases respectively, with 7 bases between them. The germline gives CDR1 MNHEY, CDR2 SMNVEV (reference sequence). The CDR3 DNA sequence: TGTGCCAGCAGTTTATGGCGGGAAGATACGCAGTATTTT. Its translation is CASSLWREDTQYF.

On this clone: One end of the junction varies from germline; a read error may be responsible. The rearrangement joins TRBV28 to TRBJ1-5; D is unclear. Germline CDR1 MDHEN, CDR2 SYDVKM. CDR3 length: 13 amino acids. CDR3 DNA sequence: TGTGCCAGCCTCCGGGGAAACGGCGGGCTTGGGTATTTT. Its translation is CASLRGNGGLGYF.

The V call is TRBV7-2, the J call TRBJ2-1; TRBD2 matches 11 bases. The CDR3 extends over 17 amino acids. V trimming: 5 bases; J trimming: 0 bases; junction bases outside the gene matches: 6. Germline V CDR1 and CDR2: SGHTA, FQGNSA. This CDR3 reads CASSPSLAGGSYNEQFF. The CDR3 DNA reads as TGTGCCAGCAGCCCCTCCCTAGCGGGAGGCTCCTACAATGAGCAGTTCTTC.